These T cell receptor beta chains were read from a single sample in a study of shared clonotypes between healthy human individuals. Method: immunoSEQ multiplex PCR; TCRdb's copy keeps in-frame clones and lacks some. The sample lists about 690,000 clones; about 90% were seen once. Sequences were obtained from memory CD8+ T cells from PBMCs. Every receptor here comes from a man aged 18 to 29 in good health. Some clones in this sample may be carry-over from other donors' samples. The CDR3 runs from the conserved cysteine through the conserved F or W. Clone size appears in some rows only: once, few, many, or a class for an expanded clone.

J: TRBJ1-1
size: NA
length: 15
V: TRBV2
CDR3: CASRTIAEGGTEAFF

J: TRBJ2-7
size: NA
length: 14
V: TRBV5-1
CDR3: CASRFGTGVGEQYF

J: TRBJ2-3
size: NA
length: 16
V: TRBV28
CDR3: CASSFERITSTDTQYF

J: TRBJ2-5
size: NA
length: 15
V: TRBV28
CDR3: CASSLPRGPKETQYF

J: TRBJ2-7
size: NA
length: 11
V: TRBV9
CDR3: CASSDNYEQYF

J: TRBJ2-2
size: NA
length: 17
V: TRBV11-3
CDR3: CASSLGRLAGGTGELFF

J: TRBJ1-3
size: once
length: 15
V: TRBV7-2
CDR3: CASSQYFGGENTIYF

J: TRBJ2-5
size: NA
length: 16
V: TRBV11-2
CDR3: CASRPTSGGLWGTQYF

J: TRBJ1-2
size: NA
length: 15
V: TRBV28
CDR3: CASSVTYGAAYGYTF

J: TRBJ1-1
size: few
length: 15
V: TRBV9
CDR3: CASSVAGQLNTEAFF

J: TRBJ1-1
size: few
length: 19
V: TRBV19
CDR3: CASSPSTDRIVRLNTEAFF

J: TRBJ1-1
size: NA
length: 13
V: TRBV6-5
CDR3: CASSRIGPAEAFF

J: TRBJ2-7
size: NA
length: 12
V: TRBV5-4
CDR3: CASSYNSYEQYF

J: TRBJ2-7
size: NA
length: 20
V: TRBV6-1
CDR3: CASSGPTGGTTSPLGYEQYF

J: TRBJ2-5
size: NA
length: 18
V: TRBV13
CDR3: CASSEPAGRGASTETQYF

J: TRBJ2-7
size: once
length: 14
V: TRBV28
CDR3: CASRDRGRSYEQYF

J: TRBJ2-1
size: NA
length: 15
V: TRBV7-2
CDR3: CASSVGLAGGHEQFF

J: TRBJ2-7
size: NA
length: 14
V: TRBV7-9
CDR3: CASSRDRGYYEQYF

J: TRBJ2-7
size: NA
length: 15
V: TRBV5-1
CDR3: CASSLGVGRKGEQYF

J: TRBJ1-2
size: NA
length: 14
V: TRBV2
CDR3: CARKPKGTNYGYTF

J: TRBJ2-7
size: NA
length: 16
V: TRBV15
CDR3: CATSRHSGGLGAEQYF

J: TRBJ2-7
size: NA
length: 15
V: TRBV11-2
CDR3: CASSLTGNLRYEQYF

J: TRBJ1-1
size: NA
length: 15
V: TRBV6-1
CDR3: CASSKLMGQDTEAFF

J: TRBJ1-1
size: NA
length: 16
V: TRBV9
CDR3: CASSSIEGGRWSEAFF

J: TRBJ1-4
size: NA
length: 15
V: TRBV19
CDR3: CAGSMPQGAGEKLFF

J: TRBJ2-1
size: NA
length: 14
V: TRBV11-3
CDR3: CASSLRGSYNEQFF

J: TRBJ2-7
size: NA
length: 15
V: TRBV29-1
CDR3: CSVERKGGGAYEQYF

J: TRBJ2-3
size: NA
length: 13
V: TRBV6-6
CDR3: CASSYGLADTQYF

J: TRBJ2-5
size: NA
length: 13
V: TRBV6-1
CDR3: CASRESGQETQYF

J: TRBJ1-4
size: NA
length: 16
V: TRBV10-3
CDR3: CAISDGRDRANEKLFF

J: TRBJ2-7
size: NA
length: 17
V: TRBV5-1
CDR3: CASSPYPGGQGGHEQYF

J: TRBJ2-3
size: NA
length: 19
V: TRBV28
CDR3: CASSPGLAGGTLSTDTQYF

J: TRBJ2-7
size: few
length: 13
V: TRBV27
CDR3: CASSLSAAYEQYF

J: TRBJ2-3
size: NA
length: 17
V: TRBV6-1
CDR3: CASSELDWFGAGDTQYF

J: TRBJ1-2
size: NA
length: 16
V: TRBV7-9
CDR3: CASSSTYRGEVYGYTF

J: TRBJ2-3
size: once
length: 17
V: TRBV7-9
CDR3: CASSFFYAGGPTDTQYF

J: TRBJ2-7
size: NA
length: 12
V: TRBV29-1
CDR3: CSVLGQNYEQYF

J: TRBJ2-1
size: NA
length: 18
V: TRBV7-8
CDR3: CASSLIGWGDSPYNEQFF

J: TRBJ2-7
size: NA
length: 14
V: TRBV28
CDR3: CASSPPRAIYEQYF

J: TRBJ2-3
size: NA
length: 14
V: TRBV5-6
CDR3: CASSLGETRATQYF

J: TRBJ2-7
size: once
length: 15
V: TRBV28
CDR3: CASSPLAGGFYEQYF

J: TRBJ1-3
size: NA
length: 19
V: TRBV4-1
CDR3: CASSLGPWASFSSGNTIYF

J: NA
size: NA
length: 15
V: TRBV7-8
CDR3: CASSLVLGLPLEQYF

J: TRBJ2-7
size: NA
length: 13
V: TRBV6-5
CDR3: CASSYSMAYEQYF

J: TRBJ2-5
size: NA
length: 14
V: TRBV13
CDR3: CASSLVGSQETQYF

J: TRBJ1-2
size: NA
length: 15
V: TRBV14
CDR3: CASRLSGETNYGYTF

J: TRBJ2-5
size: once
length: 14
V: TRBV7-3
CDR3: CASSLSQGQETQYF

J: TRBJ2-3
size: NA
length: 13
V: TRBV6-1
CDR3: CASSDGRVDTQYF

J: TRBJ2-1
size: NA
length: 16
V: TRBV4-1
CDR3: CASSQEAGLSYNEQFF

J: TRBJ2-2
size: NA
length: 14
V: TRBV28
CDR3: CAESQNSNTGELFF

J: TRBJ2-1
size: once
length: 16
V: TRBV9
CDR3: CASSPHGRGTYNEQFF

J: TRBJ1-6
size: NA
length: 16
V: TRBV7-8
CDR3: CASSLKADRHNSPLHF